The rows below give T cell receptor beta chains drawn from one sample of a study of blood T cell repertoires in COVID-19. Method: immunoSEQ multiplex PCR; TCRdb's copy keeps in-frame clones and lacks some. The repertoire includes about 230,000 clones, about nine tenths of them detected once, and roughly 10% sits in the top ten. The sequencing input was peripheral blood. The receptors were sampled from a man in his fifties or sixties with COVID-19, enrolled during active disease. Each CDR3 is given with its conserved first and last residue. The D gene is left open where the match is weak. Clone size, where shown, is once, few, many, or a class for clones that have expanded.

j_call | clone_size | v_call | d_call | cdr3_aa | cdr3_nt
TRBJ1-5 | NA | TRBV5-1 | NA | CASSVTSDSNQPQHF | TGCGCCAGCAGCGTTACAAGTGATAGCAATCAGCCCCAGCATTTT
TRBJ1-5 | NA | TRBV10-2 | NA | CASSEVDTRQPQHF | TGCGCCAGCAGTGAGGTAGACACTCGGCAGCCCCAGCATTTT
TRBJ2-1 | once | TRBV5-1 | TRBD2 | CASSPGTSGIKGQFF | TGCGCCAGCAGCCCCGGGACTAGCGGGATAAAAGGGCAGTTCTTC
TRBJ2-1 | NA | TRBV7-3 | NA | CASSVAAYNEQFF | TGTGCCAGCAGCGTAGCGGCCTACAATGAGCAGTTCTTC
TRBJ2-3 | NA | TRBV9 | TRBD2 | CASSVASGVFTDTQYF | TGTGCCAGCAGCGTAGCTAGCGGGGTTTTCACAGATACGCAGTATTTT
TRBJ2-5 | NA | TRBV7-7 | TRBD2 | CASSRAGGVPQETQYF | TGTGCCAGCAGCCGAGCGGGGGGTGTACCACAAGAGACCCAGTACTTC
TRBJ2-1 | NA | TRBV7-9 | TRBD2 | CASSLVTSGEQFF | TGTGCCAGCAGCTTAGTCACTAGCGGTGAGCAGTTCTTC
TRBJ1-1 | NA | TRBV6-5 | NA | CASRNSGLNTEAFF | TGTGCCAGCAGGAACTCGGGATTGAACACTGAAGCTTTCTTT
TRBJ1-2 | few | TRBV19 | TRBD1 | CASSIGGQGAYGYTF | TGTGCCAGTAGTATTGGGGGACAGGGGGCGTATGGCTACACCTTC
TRBJ1-3 | once | TRBV5-4 | NA | CASSIRSGNTIYF | TGTGCCAGCAGCATCCGCTCTGGAAACACCATATATTTT
TRBJ1-1 | NA | TRBV7-2 | NA | CASSYNRINTEAFF | TGTGCCAGCAGCTATAACAGGATTAACACTGAAGCTTTCTTT
TRBJ2-3 | NA | TRBV29-1 | TRBD2 | CSVEDGPLAGIVDTQYF | TGCAGCGTTGAAGATGGTCCCCTAGCGGGGATTGTGGATACGCAGTATTTT
TRBJ1-4 | NA | TRBV18 | NA | CASSPQTGTNEKLFF | TGTGCCAGCTCACCGCAGACAGGAACTAATGAAAAACTGTTTTTT
TRBJ2-1 | NA | TRBV10-2 | TRBD2 | CASSESELAGGNEQFF | TGCGCCAGCAGTGAGTCGGAGCTAGCGGGGGGGAATGAGCAGTTCTTC
TRBJ2-1 | NA | TRBV7-9 | TRBD1 | CASSFGQGYNEQFF | TGTGCCAGCAGTTTCGGACAGGGCTACAATGAGCAGTTCTTC
TRBJ1-2 | NA | TRBV7-3 | TRBD1 | CASSLVRTGGADYGYTF | TGTGCCAGCAGCTTAGTCCGGACAGGGGGCGCCGACTATGGCTACACCTTC